The table lists the clone carrying this T cell receptor beta chain with a count of one. The data originate from a study of blood T cell repertoires in COVID-19. About the research overall: The origin of the acute and convalescent COVID-19 samples was the United States, Italy and Spain. PBMCs, B-cell-depleted T cells, or T cells provided the cDNA or gDNA that made up the material.

How the authors handled the data: Estimated nucleated cell counts came from reference gene primer amplification. Only in-frame clones appear in the TCRdb table, and some are missing; sequencing was by immunoSEQ multiplex PCR. V and J calls and clone size are those listed in that table; D and trimming were worked out from the DNA. Of more than 65,000 clones listed, roughly 84% are singletons. The V end was cut by 8 bases, the J end by 13 bases, with 15 bases between. Germline V gene lookup returns CDR1 MDHEN and CDR2 SYDVKM. The CDR3 consists of 11 residues. Sample: peripheral blood. The rearrangement joins TRBV28 to TRBJ2-1; a weak D match, TRBD2 (6 bases). This receptor was taken from a woman in her forties or fifties with acute or convalescent COVID-19. The CDR3 loop reads CASFPGGEQFF. CDR3 sequence (DNA): TGTGCCAGCTTCCCGGGCGGGGAACAGTTCTTC.